Sequencing of this T cell receptor (beta chain) was carried out in a study of tumor-infiltrating lymphocytes in primary liver carcinoma. Total RNA (about 500 ng) served as template for TCR beta cDNA synthesis primed by a constant-region primer. Three rounds of nested multiplex PCR with slightly modified ARM-PCR produced TCR beta libraries. Investigators reported that the first two PCR rounds, at 10 to 11 cycles each, used TRBV1-TRBV30 forward primers with a C-beta reverse primer. TCRdb itself ran the multiplex PCR reads through MiXCR, one entry per CDR3 protein. Seen here are fewer than 350,000 distinct CDR3 sequences, roughly 60% observed once, and the top ten hold approximately 9.4%. In germline, CDR1 is LGHNA, CDR2 YNFKEQ. This CDR3 is built from 15 residues. Concerning this clonotype: One end of the junction does not line up with germline, which may come from a read error.

The authors took blood RNA from unsorted whole blood and also extracted germline DNA. The TCR originated in a man in his forties or fifties with primary liver carcinoma and hepatitis B virus infection. V is TRBV4-2 and J is TRBJ2-5, with unresolved D. Sequenced: peripheral blood. For the CDR3, the DNA is TGTGCCAGCAGCCAAGAGAATGAGGCTAGTGAGATCCAGTACTTC. It translates to CASSQENEASEIQYF.